The 15 T cell receptor beta chains given below trace back to one sample, sequenced in a study of neurological immune-mediated disorders. As to time point: longitudinal time-point 3. TCRdb processed the 5' RACE reads anew with MiXCR; each CDR3 protein has one entry. The table shows about 53,000 distinct CDR3 sequences, with roughly 7.7% occurring only once. Input material: PBMCs. The source of these receptors is a woman aged 40 to 49 in good health.

In this sample, this clonotype turned up many times. This sequence joins TRBV7-2 and TRBJ2-1; TRBD1 matches at 9 bases. Germline assignment: CDR1 SGHTA and CDR2 FQGNSA. J was trimmed by 4 bases and V by 4 bases; bases with no gene match: 5. The CDR3 consists of 15 residues. CDR3 coding DNA: TGTGCCAGCAGCTGGACAGGGGAGGGGTACAATGAGCAGTTCTTC. Its protein product is CASSWTGEGYNEQFF.

This clonotype came up many times. The V and J genes are TRBV7-2 and TRBJ1-6, with a possible D match to TRBD1 (5 bases). Trimming cost V 5 bases and J 8 bases, with 13 bases left between them. Germline V gives CDR1 SGHTA, CDR2 FQGNSA. The CDR3 covers 14 residues. The CDR3 reads CASSLRDPYSPLHF. The DNA for the CDR3 is TGTGCCAGCAGCCTCCGGGACCCATATTCACCCCTCCACTTT.

This clonotype was recorded at least ten times. V and J are TRBV20-1 and TRBJ2-2; D is unclear. This CDR3 has 16 residues. Trimming shortened V by 2 bases and J by 3 bases, and 16 bases separated the two germline ends. Germline CDR1 reads DFQATT; CDR2 reads SNEGSKA (reference sequence). In nucleotides, the CDR3 is TGCAGTGCTAGACCCCGGACGGAGTACTACACCGGGGAGCTGTTTTTT. It is translated as CSARPRTEYYTGELFF.

This clonotype was counted many times. The chain joins TRBV6-5 to TRBJ2-1; D tentatively reads TRBD1 or TRBD2 (5 bases each). Germline CDR1 reads MNHEY; CDR2 reads SVGAGI. Between the trimmed V and J ends, which lost 3 bases and 7 bases, there was a span of 16 bases. This CDR3 comprises 15 residues. CDR3: CASSYSGTTTNEQFF. The CDR3 DNA is TGTGCCAGCAGTTATTCCGGGACGACGACAAATGAGCAGTTCTTC.

This clonotype was counted ten times or more. J is TRBJ1-5 and V is TRBV18; no definite D call. The CDR3 runs to 14 residues. Trimming pared 0 bases from V and 7 bases from J, leaving 10 bases between. The germline CDR1 and CDR2 sequences are KGHSH and LQKENI. CDR3 loop: CASSPPQLEQPQHF. CDR3 nucleotide sequence: TGTGCCAGCTCACCACCGCAGCTCGAGCAGCCCCAGCATTTT.

This clonotype was detected ten times or more. The chain is built from TRBV5-1 and TRBJ1-6, with 8 positions matching TRBD1. The V gene end was trimmed by 4 bases and the J gene end by 9 bases; junction bases not matched to a gene: 6. This CDR3 has 14 amino acids. The germline V gene encodes CDR1 SGHRS and CDR2 YFSETQ. This CDR3 reads CASSTGQGFSPLHF. For the CDR3, the DNA is TGCGCCAGCAGCACTGGACAGGGCTTTTCACCCCTCCACTTT. The variable domain in full, with the rest retrieved from reference TRBV5-1 and TRBJ1-6, is KAGVTQTPRYLIKTRGQQVTLSCSPISGHRSVSWYQQTPGQGLQFLFEYFSETQRNKGNFPGRFSGRQFSNSRSEMNVSTLELGDSALYLCASSTGQGFSPLHFGNGTRLTVT.

CDR3 protein: CASSPNRGGNTIYF. The CDR3 bases are TGCGCCAGCAGCCCTAACCGAGGCGGAAACACCATATATTTT. This rearrangement joins TRBV5-1 to TRBJ1-3; no clear D. The CDR3 loop spans 14 amino acids. V lost 4 bases and J lost 4, with 12 bases in between. CDR1 SGHRS and CDR2 YFSETQ come from the germline V gene.

This clonotype was seen many times. The CDR3 loop is CSASATLAGKYNEQFF. CDR3 coding DNA: TGCAGTGCTAGTGCGACCCTAGCGGGAAAGTACAATGAGCAGTTCTTC. J is TRBJ2-1 and V is TRBV20-1; 9 bases match TRBD2. Per germline, CDR1 DFQATT and CDR2 SNEGSKA (reference sequence). The CDR3 contains 16 residues. Losses at the gene ends were 3 bases for V and 4 bases for J; bases not matched to a gene: 10.

This clonotype was detected ten times or more. The chain has TRBV12-3 or TRBV12-4 and TRBJ2-3; D possibly corresponds to TRBD1 (6 bases). The V end lost 7 bases, the J end lost 1 base, and 12 bases lay between the germline ends. This CDR3 is 14 amino acids long. Here the CDR3 DNA reads TGTGCCAGCACCGGCAGGGGCCGCACAGATACGCAGTATTTT. This gives the protein CASTGRGRTDTQYF.

In its sample, this clonotype was seen many times. The chain is built from TRBV12-3 or TRBV12-4 and TRBJ2-2; 8 nucleotides agree with TRBD2. CDR3 length: 16 residues. Unmatched junction bases numbered 7, after V lost 5 bases and J lost 2 bases. CDR3 DNA: TGTGCCAGCAGTCCTCCGGGACTAGTAAACACCGGGGAGCTGTTTTTT. Residues: CASSPPGLVNTGELFF.

This clonotype was observed many times. The gene calls are TRBV5-1 and TRBJ1-1; D is perhaps TRBD1 (6 bases). Trimming stripped 0 bases from V and 1 base from J, with 7 bases between. The CDR3 is made up of 14 amino acids. Per the germline V gene, CDR1 is SGHRS and CDR2 is YFSETQ. The CDR3 region is CASSLGTANTEAFF. Here the CDR3 DNA reads TGCGCCAGCAGCTTGGGGACAGCGAACACTGAAGCTTTCTTT. Complete variable domain (other parts from reference TRBV5-1 and TRBJ1-1): KAGVTQTPRYLIKTRGQQVTLSCSPISGHRSVSWYQQTPGQGLQFLFEYFSETQRNKGNFPGRFSGRQFSNSRSEMNVSTLELGDSALYLCASSLGTANTEAFFGQGTRLTVV.

This clonotype was seen many times. J is TRBJ2-1 and V is TRBV20-1; TRBD2 aligns across 9 bases. V was pared by 5 bases and J by 4 bases, with 9 bases of the junction left unmatched. This CDR3 is built from 15 residues. Per germline, CDR1 DFQATT and CDR2 SNEGSKA (reference sequence). In nucleotides, the CDR3 is TGCAGTGCTCACCCTACTAGCGGGTATTACAATGAGCAGTTCTTC. Its translation is CSAHPTSGYYNEQFF.

This clonotype was seen repeatedly, ten times or more. V usage is TRBV19 and J usage is TRBJ2-7; TRBD2 matches at 8 bases. This CDR3 comprises 14 residues. Germline assignment: CDR1 LNHDA and CDR2 SQIVND (reference sequence). V was clipped by 3 bases and J by 4 bases; unmatched bases: 5. The CDR3 bases are TGTGCCAGTAGTATCCGGGAGGGCCCATACGAGCAGTACTTC. It is translated as CASSIREGPYEQYF.

This rearrangement joins TRBV24-1 to TRBJ1-5; D is uncertain. Trimming cost V 1 base and J 7 bases, with 7 bases left between them. The CDR3 totals 13 residues. CDR1 KGHDR and CDR2 SFDVKD come from the germline V gene. CDR3 residues: CATSDFGQQPQHF. CDR3 DNA sequence: TGTGCCACCAGTGATTTTGGGCAGCAGCCCCAGCATTTT.

This clonotype was counted ten times or more. The CDR3 sequence: CSVRGDRGTSYEQYF. The CDR3 DNA follows: TGCAGCGTGCGGGGGGACAGGGGGACCTCCTACGAGCAGTACTTC. V usage is TRBV29-1 and J usage is TRBJ2-7, with 11 nucleotides matching TRBD1. V shed 6 bases, J shed 0 bases, and the junction held 7 bases outside the gene matches. CDR1 SQVTM and CDR2 ANQGSEA come from the germline V gene. The CDR3 spans 15 residues.